One and the same sample provided the 32 T cell receptor beta chains below, sequenced in a study of post-analysis software for immune sequencing data. Study-level points and caveats: Patients had higher frequencies than controls of five TRBV segments, including TRBV5-6, TRBV5-1 and TRBV20-1.

Their cognate antigens are unknown. Carried by the TCR beta cDNA libraries were unique molecular identifiers. TCRdb re-analysed the PCR reads in MiXCR, keeping a single row per CDR3 protein. Among hundreds of thousands of distinct CDR3 sequences listed, roughly 46% were seen once. What was sequenced was blood. The receptors here all came from a girl aged 10-17 years with multiple sclerosis.

This sequence joins TRBV3-1 and TRBJ1-1, with 9 bases matching TRBD1. The CDR3 has 12 residues. The ends lost 10 bases at V and 4 bases at J; junction bases unmatched: 4. From germline, CDR1 is LGHDT and CDR2 YNNKEL (reference sequence). The CDR3 region is CATTGGFTEAFF. DNA for the CDR3: TGTGCCACCACAGGGGGCTTCACTGAAGCTTTCTTT.

The chain recombines TRBV12-3 or TRBV12-4 with TRBJ2-7, with 8 bases aligning to TRBD1. CDR3 length: 20 amino acids. V lost 4 bases and J lost 4; bases outside the gene matches: 24. CDR3 residues: CASSSRLPSTGAWVPYEQYF. The DNA for the CDR3 is TGTGCCAGCAGTTCGCGATTACCCTCGACAGGGGCCTGGGTCCCTTACGAGCAGTACTTC.

The gene calls are TRBV2 and TRBJ2-1, with TRBD2 identical over 11 bases. This CDR3 spans 17 amino acids. V lost 1 base, J lost 7 bases, and 9 bases stayed unmatched. CDR1 is SNHLY, CDR2 FYNNEI, per germline. DNA for the CDR3: TGTGCCAGCAGTGAAGAGGGGTGGGTAGCGGGAGGGAATGAGCAGTTCTTC. It yields the protein CASSEEGWVAGGNEQFF.

J is TRBJ1-2 and V is TRBV27; D is ambiguous. V lost 2 bases to trimming and J lost 0 bases, with 7 bases between them. CDR3 length: 14 amino acids. Germline CDR1 is MNHEY and CDR2 is SMNVEV (reference sequence). CDR3 sequence: CASSLMGANYGYTF. The CDR3 region has the DNA TGTGCCAGCAGTTTAATGGGCGCTAACTATGGCTACACCTTC.

The chain has TRBV5-1 and TRBJ2-3, with TRBD1 identical over 7 bases. This CDR3 spans 18 amino acids. With 0 bases clipped from V and 2 bases from J, the junction kept 12 bases outside the gene matches. The V gene's germline CDR1 is SGHRS and CDR2 YFSETQ. This CDR3 reads CASSLGPRQGFTTDTQYF. In DNA, the CDR3 is TGCGCCAGCAGCTTGGGGCCACGACAGGGCTTTACCACAGATACGCAGTATTTT.

The gene calls are TRBV7-9 and TRBJ2-1; D not certain. CDR3 length: 14 amino acids. Per the germline V gene, CDR1 is SEHNR and CDR2 is FQNEAQ (reference sequence). The V end lost 5 bases, the J end lost 0 bases, and 8 bases lay between the germline ends. CDR3: CASSLSLSYNEQFF. The DNA of the CDR3 is TGTGCCAGCAGCCTATCTCTCTCCTACAATGAGCAGTTCTTC.

The table lists this clonotype with a few counts. CDR3 nucleotide sequence: TGTGCCAGCAGCTTGCGGACTAGCGGGGTTATGGAGACCCAGTACTTC. Its protein is CASSLRTSGVMETQYF. The genes are TRBV7-2 and TRBJ2-5; the match to TRBD2 covers 12 bases. Trimming took 3 bases from V and 5 from J; bases not matched to a gene: 7. In germline, CDR1 is SGHTA, CDR2 FQGNSA. This CDR3 spans 16 amino acids. Full variable domain (missing parts from reference TRBV7-2 and TRBJ2-5): GAGVSQSPSNKVTEKGKDVELRCDPISGHTALYWYRQSLGQGLEFLIYFQGNSAPDKSGLPSDRFSAERTGGSVSTLTIQRTQQEDSAVYLCASSLRTSGVMETQYFGPGTRLLVL.

V is TRBV7-9 and J is TRBJ2-6; D is undetermined. CDR3 length: 14 amino acids. The ends were cut back, 1 base at V and 5 bases at J, with 6 bases in the middle. In germline, CDR1 is SEHNR, CDR2 FQNEAQ (reference sequence). CDR3 in DNA: TGTGCCAGCAGCTTAGAAGACAGGGCCAACGTCCTGACTTTC. Translation gives CASSLEDRANVLTF.

Of note for this clonotype: A much more abundant neighbour one base away suggests this may be a read error. This sequence joins TRBV10-3 and TRBJ1-2, with D tentatively TRBD1 (5 bases). The V end lost 2 bases, the J end lost 6 bases, and 7 bases lay between the germline ends. Germline CDR1 is ENHRY and CDR2 is SYGVKD. The CDR3 extends over 12 amino acids. The CDR3 reads CAISERGDGYTF. The CDR3 DNA follows: TGTGCCATCAGTGAGAGAGGGGATGGCTACACCTTC.

The V call is TRBV6-6, the J call TRBJ1-2, with D perhaps TRBD1 (6 bases). The ends were cut back, 10 bases at V and 3 bases at J, with 15 bases in the middle. Germline-derived CDR1 and CDR2 are MNHNY and SVGAGI (reference sequence). The length of the CDR3 is 13 residues. CDR3 loop: CATRDNQYYGYTF. The CDR3 coding sequence is TGTGCCACAAGGGACAATCAATACTATGGCTACACCTTC.

This sequence joins TRBV7-8 and TRBJ2-1, with 7 bases lining up with TRBD1. The CDR3 extends over 14 amino acids. Germline CDR1 is SGHVS and CDR2 is FQNEAQ. With 5 bases clipped from V and 6 bases from J, the junction kept 7 bases outside the gene matches. CDR3 bases: TGTGCCAGCAGCGTCGGGGACAGCTCCAATGAGCAGTTCTTC. Translated, it gives CASSVGDSSNEQFF.

The chain recombines TRBV5-1 with TRBJ1-1; TRBD1 is a possible D gene (5 bases). The germline CDR1 and CDR2 sequences are SGHRS and YFSETQ. Trimming took 4 bases from V and 8 from J, leaving 12 bases between them. This CDR3 spans 12 amino acids. CDR3 sequence (DNA): TGCGCCAGCAGCCCTGATGACAGCGAAGCTTTCTTT. It encodes CASSPDDSEAFF.

This clonotype appeared once. The genes are TRBV7-8 and TRBJ2-7; D is unresolved. Germline values: CDR1 SGHVS, CDR2 FQNEAQ. The CDR3 has 14 amino acids. V lost 5 bases to trimming and J lost 3 bases, with 14 bases between them. The DNA for the CDR3 is TGTGCCAGCAGCCCTGAATTAGAGTTCTACGAGCAGTACTTC. Encoded protein: CASSPELEFYEQYF.

A few counts support this clonotype. The genes are TRBV6-6 and TRBJ2-7; 8 positions match TRBD1. The length of the CDR3 is 16 residues. After removal of 0 bases from V and 1 base from J, the junction contained 5 bases not matched to a gene. Germline V CDR1 and CDR2: MNHNY, SVGAGI (reference sequence). CDR3 sequence reads: CASSYSPQGESYEQYF. The DNA for the CDR3 is TGTGCCAGCAGTTACTCCCCACAGGGGGAATCCTACGAGCAGTACTTC.

The chain employs TRBV20-1 and TRBJ2-3; no firm D call. V dropped 2 bases and J dropped 1 base, with 7 bases sitting between them. The CDR3 has 13 amino acids. The germline CDR1 and CDR2 sequences are DFQATT and SNEGSKA (reference sequence). CDR3 in amino acids: CSARSQGTDTQYF. DNA of the CDR3: TGCAGTGCTAGAAGCCAGGGCACAGATACGCAGTATTTT.

This chain joins TRBV3-1 and TRBJ2-7; tentatively, D is TRBD2 (5 bases). The CDR3 runs 14 residues. In germline, CDR1 is LGHDT, CDR2 YNNKEL (reference sequence). Trimming stripped 3 bases from V and 1 base from J, with 10 bases between. The CDR3 region has the DNA TGTGCCAGCAGCCAGAACGGGGTTTCCTACGAGCAGTACTTC. It is translated as CASSQNGVSYEQYF.

V is TRBV12-3 or TRBV12-4 and J is TRBJ1-1; D gene uncertain. V gave up 5 bases and J gave up 5 bases, with 15 bases separating them. The CDR3 is 14 residues long. The DNA for the CDR3 is TGTGCCAGCAGTCTCCGTGGACGCGGGACTGAAGCTTTCTTT. It codes for CASSLRGRGTEAFF.

This clonotype was observed once. A junction end diverges from the germline sequence, so it may reflect a read error. The chain has TRBV5-8 and TRBJ1-2; D not certain. Germline values: CDR1 SGHTS, CDR2 YDEGEE. The length of the CDR3 is 13 residues. The CDR3 loop is CASNFLRGYGCTF. For the CDR3, the DNA is TGTGCCAGCAACTTCTTACGAGGGTATGGCTGCACCTTC.

This sequence joins TRBV27 and TRBJ2-5, with D hard to call. The tail of the sequence fits TRBJ2-4 better, so the J call may be wrong. CDR1 is MNHEY and CDR2 is SMNVEV in the germline V gene (reference sequence). The CDR3 is 13 residues long. The CDR3 DNA sequence: TGTGCCAGCAGTTTGAAACAACGGGACATTCAGTACTTC. Its protein product is CASSLKQRDIQYF.

The chain links TRBV12-3 or TRBV12-4 to TRBJ2-3, with D possibly being TRBD1 (6 bases). CDR3 size: 15 residues. Trimming left V 5 bases short and J 1 base short, with 13 bases between. The CDR3 region is CASSPRDIRTDTQYF. CDR3 nucleotides: TGTGCCAGCAGTCCCCGGGACATCCGCACAGATACGCAGTATTTT.

This chain joins TRBV5-6 and TRBJ2-2; D not resolved. V was pared by 1 base and J by 1 base, with 5 bases between. In germline, CDR1 is SGHDT, CDR2 YYEEEE. The CDR3 is 14 residues long. The DNA of the CDR3 is TGTGCCAGCAGCTTGCGACTGAACACCGGGGAGCTGTTTTTT. Translation: CASSLRLNTGELFF. Drawing the rest from reference TRBV5-6 and TRBJ2-2, the complete variable domain is DAGVTQSPTHLIKTRGQQVTLRCSPKSGHDTVSWYQQALGQGPQFIFQYYEEEERQRGNFPDRFSGHQFPNYSSELNVNALLLGDSALYLCASSLRLNTGELFFGEGSRLTVL.

V gene TRBV20-1 combines with J gene TRBJ2-3; TRBD2 might be the D (6 bases). V lost 0 bases to trimming and J lost 6 bases, with 10 bases between them. Germline lookup yields CDR1 DFQATT and CDR2 SNEGSKA (reference sequence). CDR3 length: 13 residues. The CDR3 DNA is TGCAGTGCTAGAGACCGGACTATTGATACGCAGTATTTT. Translating gives CSARDRTIDTQYF.

This chain connects TRBV29-1 to TRBJ2-1; D not certain. Gene TRBJ2-7 matches the end of the DNA better, so the J call may be wrong. The CDR3 contains 14 residues. Germline CDR1 is SQVTM and CDR2 is ANQGSEA. CDR3 region: CSVDRKSSYNEQYF. For the CDR3, the DNA is TGCAGCGTTGACAGGAAGAGCTCCTACAATGAGCAGTACTTC.

This clonotype occurred a few times. The CDR3 loop is CASSLPPGGRDQETQYF. Written as DNA, the CDR3 is TGCGCCAGCAGCCTGCCGCCTGGCGGGCGTGACCAAGAGACCCAGTACTTC. The V call is TRBV5-1, the J call TRBJ2-5; the D gene is possibly TRBD2 (5 bases). The CDR3 consists of 17 residues. Trimming removed 4 bases from V and 0 bases from J, with 19 bases in between. CDR1 is SGHRS and CDR2 is YFSETQ in the germline V gene.

Only a few counts were recorded for this clonotype. V usage is TRBV7-9 and J usage is TRBJ2-5; D gene ambiguous. This CDR3 is built from 15 residues. The V and J ends lost 7 bases and 2 bases respectively, with 17 bases between them. Germline assignment: CDR1 SEHNR and CDR2 FQNEAQ (reference sequence). The CDR3 sequence is CASTLGPDSQETQYF. The CDR3 DNA follows: TGTGCCAGCACCCTAGGTCCCGACTCTCAAGAGACCCAGTACTTC. The whole variable domain, filled in from reference TRBV7-9 and TRBJ2-5, reads DTGVSQNPRHKITKRGQNVTFRCDPISEHNRLYWYRQTLGQGPEFLTYFQNEAQLEKSRLLSDRFSAERPKGSFSTLEIQRTEQGDSAMYLCASTLGPDSQETQYFGPGTRLLVL.

V gene TRBV20-1 combines with J gene TRBJ1-6; a possible D gene is TRBD1 (5 bases). Germline loops: CDR1 DFQATT, CDR2 SNEGSKA (reference sequence). The V end was cut by 6 bases, the J end by 7 bases, with 16 bases between. The CDR3 totals 14 residues. The CDR3 nucleotides read TGCAGTGCCAGTACCGGGCCAGGGAATTCACCCCTCCACTTT. It encodes CSASTGPGNSPLHF.

V is TRBV2 and J is TRBJ1-5; unclear D gene. Trimming cost V 11 bases and J 4 bases, with 15 bases left between them. CDR1 is SNHLY and CDR2 is FYNNEI in the germline V gene. This CDR3 has 13 amino acids. The CDR3 nucleotides are TGTGCCGTCCGGGATTTGGGGAATCAGCCCCAGCATTTT. It is translated as CAVRDLGNQPQHF.

DNA of the CDR3: TGTGCCAGCAGTCGTGGGACTAGCGGGGCGTCTCCCTACGAGCAGTACTTC. Its translation is CASSRGTSGASPYEQYF. This chain links TRBV12-3 or TRBV12-4 with TRBJ2-7; TRBD2 aligns across 13 bases. This CDR3 is 17 amino acids long. The junction had 9 bases not matched to a gene; V was cut back by 5 bases and J by 2 bases.

This clonotype occurred a few times. The rearrangement links TRBV7-2 to TRBJ1-2, with D unresolved. Germline V CDR1 and CDR2: SGHTA, FQGNSA. This CDR3 region has 16 residues. Between the trimmed V and J ends, which lost 5 bases and 8 bases, there was a span of 24 bases. The CDR3 spells CASSPPGSPADEGYTF. The CDR3 nucleotides read TGTGCCAGCAGCCCCCCCGGGTCACCTGCGGATGAGGGCTACACCTTC.

In this sample, this clonotype turned up many times. The chain joins TRBV5-6 to TRBJ2-7; possible D gene TRBD1, 5 bases. TRBJ2-5 matches the DNA end more closely, so the J call is doubtful. Germline CDR1 is SGHDT and CDR2 is YYEEEE. CDR3 length: 13 amino acids. The CDR3 spells CASSLRSGETQYF. As DNA, the CDR3 is TGTGCCAGCAGCTTGAGGTCAGGGGAGACCCAGTACTTC.

The chain uses TRBV4-1 and TRBJ2-1; D possibly matches TRBD1 or TRBD2 (5 bases each). Looked up from germline, CDR1 is MGHRA and CDR2 is YSYEKL. There are 15 residues in the CDR3. Trimming stripped 2 bases from V and 10 bases from J, with 18 bases between. The CDR3 spells CASSQQRDAGREQFF. The DNA for the CDR3 is TGCGCCAGCAGCCAACAACGGGACGCCGGACGGGAGCAGTTCTTC.

V usage is TRBV27 and J usage is TRBJ2-1; 8 nucleotides agree with TRBD2. Germline trimming cut 5 bases from V and 6 bases from J; bases unmatched to any gene: 9. This CDR3 has 15 amino acids. Germline CDR1 reads MNHEY; CDR2 reads SMNVEV (reference sequence). DNA for the CDR3: TGTGCCAGCAGTGAACCGGGACTAGGGCTCAATGAGCAGTTCTTC. This translates into CASSEPGLGLNEQFF.